This entry features one T cell receptor beta chain sequence. Its antigen is currently unknown. This sample stems from a study of shared clonotypes between healthy human individuals. Regarding the study as a whole: Sharing across a handful of donors was seen in 4.5% to 6.5% of naive CD4 clonotypes.

The germline gives CDR1 MNHEY, CDR2 SMNVEV (reference sequence). V was trimmed by 4 bases and J by 2 bases, leaving 6 bases between them. This CDR3 contains 12 residues. Naive CD8 populations comprised CD45RO-negative cells positively selected for CCR7, excluding terminally differentiated effector memory CD45RA+ cells. Study donors comprised healthy, HIV-negative adults devoid of recent acute infection or vaccination. Assay used: immunoSEQ multiplex PCR; TCRdb lists only in-frame clones, some missing. The top ten hold more than 1.5% of the sample, which has around 1.9 million clones, roughly 93% seen once.

This TCR came from a man aged 18-30 years in good health. Some clones in this sample may be carry-over from other donors' samples. The chain is built from TRBV27 and TRBJ2-7; D is undetermined. The specimen sequenced was naive CD8+ T cells from PBMCs. CDR3 nucleotides: TGTGCCAGCAGTTCAGCGCCCTACGAGCAGTACTTC. This sequence encodes CASSSAPYEQYF.